Below, 3 T cell receptor beta chains from the same sample are listed, as sequenced in a study of blood T cell repertoires in COVID-19. Repertoires were generated with immunoSEQ multiplex PCR, while TCRdb's copy carries only in-frame clones and drops some. The sample yields 140,000 to 150,000 clones, over 70% seen once. Sequenced material: peripheral blood. Every receptor here comes from a woman in her sixties with acute or convalescent COVID-19.

The genes are TRBV28 and TRBJ2-4, with D perhaps TRBD2 (7 bases). The germline V gene encodes CDR1 MDHEN and CDR2 SYDVKM. Trimming took 5 bases from V and 0 from J, leaving 14 bases between them. The CDR3 consists of 16 residues. The CDR3 protein is CASSPPGGLAKNIQYF. The CDR3 nucleotides read TGTGCCAGCAGTCCCCCCGGGGGGCTAGCCAAAAACATTCAGTACTTC.

This clone has more than one count but fewer than ten. V is TRBV6-2 or TRBV6-3 and J is TRBJ2-7; D unresolved. Germline CDR1 is MNHEY and CDR2 is SVGEGT. The CDR3 extends over 13 amino acids. V lost 0 bases and J 5 bases, leaving 8 bases between the germline ends. CDR3 region: CASSYSQVNEQYF. CDR3 DNA sequence: TGTGCCAGCAGTTACTCCCAGGTTAACGAGCAGTACTTC.

The J gene is TRBJ2-7, the V gene TRBV2, with 7 bases fitting TRBD1. V dropped 4 bases and J dropped 6; count of bases not matched to a gene: 6. Germline assignment: CDR1 SNHLY and CDR2 FYNNEI. This CDR3 has 13 amino acids. The CDR3, as DNA: TGTGCCAGCAGTGTGGACAGGTCGCGCGAGCAGTACTTC. It specifies CASSVDRSREQYF.